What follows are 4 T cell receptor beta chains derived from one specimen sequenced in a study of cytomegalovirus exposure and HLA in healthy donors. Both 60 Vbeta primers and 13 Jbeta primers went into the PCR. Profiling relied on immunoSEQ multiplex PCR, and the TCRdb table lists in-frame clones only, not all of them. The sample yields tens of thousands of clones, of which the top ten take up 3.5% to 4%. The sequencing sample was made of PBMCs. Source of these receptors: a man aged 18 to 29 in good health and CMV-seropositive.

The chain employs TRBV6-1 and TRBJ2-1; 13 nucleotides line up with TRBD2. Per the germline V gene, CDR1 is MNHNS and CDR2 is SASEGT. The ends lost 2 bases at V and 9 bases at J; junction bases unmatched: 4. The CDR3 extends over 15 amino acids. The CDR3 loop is CASSESTSGRSEQFF. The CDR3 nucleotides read TGTGCCAGCAGTGAATCGACTAGCGGGAGGTCTGAGCAGTTCTTC.

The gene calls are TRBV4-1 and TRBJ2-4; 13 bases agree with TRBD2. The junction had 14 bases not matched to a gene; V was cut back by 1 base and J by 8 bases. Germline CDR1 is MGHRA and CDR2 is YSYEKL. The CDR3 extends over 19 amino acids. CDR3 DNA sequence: TGCGCCAGCAGCCAAGCCAGACTAGCGGGGGGCCCGGGTAAGGACATTCAGTACTTC. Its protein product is CASSQARLAGGPGKDIQYF.

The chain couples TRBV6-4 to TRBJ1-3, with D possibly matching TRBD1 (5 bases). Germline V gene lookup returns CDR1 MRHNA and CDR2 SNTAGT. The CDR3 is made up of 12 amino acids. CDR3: CVPGRAGNTIYF. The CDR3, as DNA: TGTGTCCCAGGGAGGGCTGGAAACACCATATATTTT.

The DNA of the CDR3 is TGTGCCACCAGCAGAGATTCGACAAATGATTATTATAGCAATCAGCCCCAGCATTTT. Translated: CATSRDSTNDYYSNQPQHF. The chain uses TRBV15 and TRBJ1-5; no reliable D call. Deletions cut 0 bases from V and 0 bases from J, with 18 bases between. The germline CDR1 and CDR2 sequences are LNHNV and YYDKDF (reference sequence). CDR3 length: 19 residues.